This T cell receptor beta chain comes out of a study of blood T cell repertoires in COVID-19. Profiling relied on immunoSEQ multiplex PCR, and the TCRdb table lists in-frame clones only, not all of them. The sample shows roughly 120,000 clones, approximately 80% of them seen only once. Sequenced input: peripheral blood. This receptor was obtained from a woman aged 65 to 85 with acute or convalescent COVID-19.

The CDR3 region has the DNA TGTGCCAGCAGCCCTACCTTGACAGGGGGATATTACTATGGCTACACCTTC. Amino acids: CASSPTLTGGYYYGYTF. V usage is TRBV27 and J usage is TRBJ1-2; 9 bases map to TRBD1. Trimming cost V 6 bases and J 3 bases; bases outside gene matches: 14. The CDR3 is 17 amino acids. Germline values: CDR1 MNHEY, CDR2 SMNVEV (reference sequence).